The 3 T cell receptor beta chains below all came from one sample that was sequenced in a study of cytomegalovirus exposure and HLA in healthy donors. With 60 Vbeta and 13 Jbeta primers, the PCR was carried out. The assay was immunoSEQ multiplex PCR, and TCRdb's table has in-frame clones only and misses some. The data hold 200,000 to 250,000 clones, with over 75% observed a single time. Sequencing was carried out using PBMCs. The receptors come from a man aged 18-30 years in good health and CMV-seronegative.

This clone was counted only a few times. This rearrangement joins TRBV30 to TRBJ2-7; TRBD1 matches at 9 bases. Trimming cost V 3 bases and J 7 bases; bases outside gene matches: 13. The CDR3 sequence is 15 residues long. Germline CDR1 GTSNPN, CDR2 SVGIG (reference sequence). The CDR3 reads CAWRTEQGAGREQYF. The CDR3 DNA reads as TGTGCCTGGAGGACCGAACAGGGGGCGGGACGGGAGCAGTACTTC.

The chain joins TRBV5-1 to TRBJ2-7; TRBD2 is a possible D gene (6 bases). V was shortened by 0 bases and J by 0 bases, with 10 bases between the two germline ends. Germline-derived CDR1 and CDR2 are SGHRS and YFSETQ. The CDR3 length is 15 residues. CDR3 loop: CASSLGLGGSYEQYF. As DNA, the CDR3 is TGCGCCAGCAGCTTGGGTCTGGGGGGCTCCTACGAGCAGTACTTC.

This chain uses TRBV7-6 with TRBJ1-1; D not resolved. V was pared by 5 bases and J by 7 bases, with 14 bases between. CDR3 length equals 13 residues. Germline V gene sequence: CDR1 SGHVS, CDR2 FNYEAQ. CDR3 sequence (DNA): TGTGCCAGCAGCCAATGGGCAGATAATGAAGCTTTCTTT. It specifies CASSQWADNEAFF.